These T cell receptor beta chains were read from a single sample in a study of graft-versus-host responses after intestinal transplantation. Only in-frame clones appear in the TCRdb table, and some are missing; sequencing was by immunoSEQ multiplex PCR. The profile shows about 3,300 clones, about four fifths of them singletons. The specimen comprised ileum tissue, sampled approximately 17 and 21 days after intestinal transplantation. Every receptor here comes from a human patient who received an intestinal transplant, so some T cells may come from the graft donor. Each CDR3 is given without its conserved first and last residue.

TRBJ2-4 TRBV19 ASSGGPSKNIQY
TRBJ2-3 TRBV9 ASSVSRRGGDTDTQY
TRBJ1-2 TRBV4-1 ASSPGTGPPSYT
TRBJ2-2 TRBV5-1 ASSLDLLAGELF
TRBJ2-1 TRBV6-1 ASSEDAGTGPDEQF
TRBJ1-6 TRBV9 ASSAGQSVSYNSPLH
TRBJ1-1 TRBV2 ASLGGDIFLNTEAF
TRBJ2-3 TRBV7-3 ASSLAYTDTQY
TRBJ2-2 TRBV28 ASGQGTGELF
TRBJ2-7 TRBV14 ASSQDDRVFDEQY
TRBJ2-3 TRBV11-2 ASSVQYTDTQY
TRBJ1-1 TRBV15 ATSWFVGGGNTEAF
TRBJ1-1 TRBV18 ASSPRPEQEQNTEAF
TRBJ1-5 TRBV5-8 ASSLAGNQPQH
TRBJ1-5 TRBV5-1 ASSLWRPWGNQPQH
TRBJ2-3 TRBV29-1 SVVSYRGADTQY
TRBJ2-1 TRBV9 ASSSRTSGVKNEQF
TRBJ1-3 TRBV18 ASSPPWSGPRSGNTIY
TRBJ1-1 TRBV6-5 ASRGNTEAF
TRBJ2-3 TRBV5-1 ASSPARSTDTQY
TRBJ2-7 TRBV30 AWSGGYEQY
TRBJ1-3 TRBV5-1 ASREQGASGNTIY
TRBJ1-4 TRBV19 ASSWASAAGEKLF
TRBJ2-1 TRBV5-1 ATNQVAGSSYNEQF
TRBJ1-1 TRBV6-5 ASSYTGGSGTEAF
TRBJ2-7 TRBV6-1 ASSVGYSYEQY
TRBJ2-3 TRBV28 ASSFSSGGTPDTQY
TRBJ1-5 TRBV18 ASSLQGQGQPQH
TRBJ1-3 TRBV19 ASGQGANSGNTIY
TRBJ1-2 TRBV6-5 ASRRETGGNGYT
TRBJ1-2 TRBV28 ASSQGTSYT
TRBJ1-2 TRBV6-5 ASSHSSGGYT
TRBJ2-5 TRBV28 ASTRAFGGQETQY
TRBJ2-1 TRBV11-1 ASSALFGAYNEQF
TRBJ1-5 TRBV9 ASSVGHSNQPQH
TRBJ2-5 TRBV5-1 ASSLWAGANQETQY
TRBJ1-5 TRBV19 ASSIGEYQPQH
TRBJ2-3 TRBV4-1 ASSQDRGGPDTQY